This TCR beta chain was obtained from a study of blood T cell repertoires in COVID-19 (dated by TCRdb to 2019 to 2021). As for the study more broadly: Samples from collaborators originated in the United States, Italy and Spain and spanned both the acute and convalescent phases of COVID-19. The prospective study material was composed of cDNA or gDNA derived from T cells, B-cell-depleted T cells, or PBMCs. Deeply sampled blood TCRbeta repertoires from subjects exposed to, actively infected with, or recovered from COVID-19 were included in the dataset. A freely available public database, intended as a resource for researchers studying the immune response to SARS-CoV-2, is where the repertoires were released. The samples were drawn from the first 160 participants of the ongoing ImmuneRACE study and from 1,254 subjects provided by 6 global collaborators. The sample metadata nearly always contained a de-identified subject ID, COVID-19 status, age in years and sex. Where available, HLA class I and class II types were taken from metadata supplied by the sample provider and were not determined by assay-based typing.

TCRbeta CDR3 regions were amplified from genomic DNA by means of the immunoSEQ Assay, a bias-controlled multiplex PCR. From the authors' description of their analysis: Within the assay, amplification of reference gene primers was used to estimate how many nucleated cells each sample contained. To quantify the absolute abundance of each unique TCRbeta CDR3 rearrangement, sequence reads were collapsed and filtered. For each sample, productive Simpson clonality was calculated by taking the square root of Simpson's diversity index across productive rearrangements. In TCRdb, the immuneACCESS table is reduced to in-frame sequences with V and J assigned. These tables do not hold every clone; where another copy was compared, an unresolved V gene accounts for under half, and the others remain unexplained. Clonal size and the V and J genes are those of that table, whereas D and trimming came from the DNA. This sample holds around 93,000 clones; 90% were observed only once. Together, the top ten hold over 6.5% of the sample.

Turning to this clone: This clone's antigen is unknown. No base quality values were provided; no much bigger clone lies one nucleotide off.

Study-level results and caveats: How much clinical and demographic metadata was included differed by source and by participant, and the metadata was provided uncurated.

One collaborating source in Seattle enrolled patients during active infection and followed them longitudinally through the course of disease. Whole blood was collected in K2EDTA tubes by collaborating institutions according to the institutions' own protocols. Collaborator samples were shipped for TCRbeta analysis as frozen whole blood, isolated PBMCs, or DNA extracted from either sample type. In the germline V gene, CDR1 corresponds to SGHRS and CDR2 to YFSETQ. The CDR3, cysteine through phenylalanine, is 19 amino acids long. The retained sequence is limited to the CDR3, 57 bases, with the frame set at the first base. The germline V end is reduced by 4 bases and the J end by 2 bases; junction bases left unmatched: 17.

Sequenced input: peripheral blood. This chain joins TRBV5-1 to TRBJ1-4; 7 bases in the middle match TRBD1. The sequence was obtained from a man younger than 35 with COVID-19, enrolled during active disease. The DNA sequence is TGCGCCAGCAGCGCCTTAGTCGGTGGACAGGTAGGGACTAATGAAAAACTGTTTTTT. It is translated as CASSALVGGQVGTNEKLFF.